A selection of T cell receptor beta chains follows, all from one sample in a study of OX40 agonist ivuxolimab in advanced cancers. Libraries were prepared by immunoSEQ multiplex PCR; TCRdb keeps only in-frame clonotypes and omits some of them. In the table there are about 67,000 clones, more than 75% of which are singletons. Material: CD4+ or CD8+ T cells sorted from blood, obtained in a trial of the OX40 agonist ivuxolimab. These receptor sequences come from an adult with an advanced solid tumor such as melanoma, head and neck, liver or kidney cancer. Each CDR3 is given with its conserved first and last residue. D genes are given only for firm matches. Clone size appears in some rows only: once, few, many, or a class for an expanded clone.

J,size,V,D,CDR3,DNA
TRBJ1-3,NA,TRBV10-3,NA,CAISDSGSGNTIYF,TGTGCCATCAGCGACAGTGGCTCTGGAAACACCATATATTTT
TRBJ1-3,NA,TRBV7-9,NA,CASSLAQGLGNTIYF,TGTGCCAGCAGCTTAGCGCAGGGCCTCGGAAACACCATATATTTT
TRBJ2-5,NA,TRBV30,NA,CAWSGITREETQYF,TGTGCCTGGAGTGGTATTACTCGAGAAGAGACCCAGTACTTC
TRBJ2-2,NA,TRBV15,TRBD1,CATSQPPGQGSGELFF,TGTGCCACCAGCCAACCACCGGGACAGGGGTCCGGGGAGCTGTTTTTT
TRBJ1-2,NA,TRBV10-3,NA,CAISEPSRESYTF,TGTGCCATCAGTGAGCCTAGCAGGGAAAGCTACACCTTC
TRBJ1-1,NA,TRBV5-6,NA,CASSFSTTLTEAFF,TGTGCCAGCAGCTTTTCAACCACCCTCACTGAAGCTTTCTTT
TRBJ1-2,NA,TRBV4-2,NA,CASSLDGGPGYTF,TGTGCCAGCAGCTTGGACGGGGGTCCTGGCTACACCTTC
TRBJ1-6,NA,TRBV7-2,NA,CASSLEQGDNSPLHF,TGTGCCAGCAGCTTGGAACAGGGCGATAATTCACCCCTCCACTTT
TRBJ1-2,few,TRBV7-2,NA,CASSPVTYGYTF,TGTGCCAGCAGCCCCGTAACCTATGGCTACACCTTC
TRBJ2-6,NA,TRBV28,NA,CATAGDGANVLTF,TGTGCCACCGCAGGGGACGGGGCCAACGTCCTGACTTTC
TRBJ2-7,NA,TRBV5-5,NA,CASSLALADAYEQYF,TGTGCCAGCAGCTTGGCCCTGGCAGACGCTTACGAGCAGTACTTC
TRBJ2-7,NA,TRBV7-3,TRBD2,CASSLEAGRGLAGPTYEQYF,TGTGCCAGCAGCTTAGAAGCAGGACGGGGACTAGCGGGACCCACCTACGAGCAGTACTTC
TRBJ2-2,NA,TRBV6-6,NA,CASNTYSHTGELFF,TGTGCCAGCAATACCTACAGTCATACCGGGGAGCTGTTTTTT
TRBJ2-7,NA,TRBV19,TRBD1,CASSTFPGQAYYEQYF,TGTGCCAGTAGTACCTTCCCGGGACAGGCCTACTACGAGCAGTACTTC
TRBJ1-1,NA,TRBV7-9,NA,CASSMGAGRAFF,TGTGCCAGCTCCATGGGGGCAGGGAGAGCTTTCTTT
TRBJ2-3,NA,TRBV11-3,TRBD2,CASSQSGKVTDTQYF,TGTGCCAGCAGCCAAAGCGGGAAGGTCACAGATACGCAGTATTTT
TRBJ2-3,NA,TRBV5-1,TRBD2,CASSLNKAGGTDTQYF,TGCGCCAGCAGCTTGAACAAAGCGGGAGGTACAGATACGCAGTATTTT
TRBJ1-2,NA,TRBV5-4,NA,CASSLSGENGYTF,TGTGCCAGCAGCTTGTCAGGGGAGAATGGCTACACCTTC
TRBJ1-2,few,TRBV11-2,NA,CASSLELRAVNYGYTF,TGTGCCAGCAGCTTAGAATTGAGGGCGGTGAACTATGGCTACACCTTC
TRBJ2-1,NA,TRBV2,TRBD2,CARAGTSVYNEQFF,TGTGCCAGAGCCGGGACTAGCGTCTACAATGAGCAGTTCTTC
TRBJ2-2,once,TRBV11-1,TRBD2,CASSGGRGTSGTNTGELFF,TGTGCCAGCAGCGGTGGGCGGGGGACTAGCGGGACGAACACCGGGGAGCTGTTTTTT
TRBJ2-3,NA,TRBV5-1,NA,CASSLVPGDSTDTQYF,TGCGCCAGCAGCTTGGTCCCCGGGGACAGCACAGATACGCAGTATTTT
TRBJ2-7,NA,TRBV2,NA,CASTGGYEQYF,TGTGCCAGCACTGGGGGGTACGAGCAGTACTTC
TRBJ1-2,NA,TRBV6-1,NA,CASNKRGGEHYGYTF,TGTGCCAGCAATAAGCGGGGAGGGGAGCACTATGGCTACACCTTC
TRBJ1-2,NA,TRBV2,NA,CASSESRDYGYTF,TGTGCCAGCAGTGAAAGCAGGGATTATGGCTACACCTTC
TRBJ2-3,NA,TRBV7-9,TRBD2,CASSQLAGGLDTQYF,TGTGCCAGCAGCCAACTAGCGGGGGGGCTGGATACGCAGTATTTT
TRBJ2-7,once,TRBV6-6,NA,CASSTPMGFSYEQYF,TGTGCCAGCAGTACGCCGATGGGCTTCTCCTACGAGCAGTACTTC
TRBJ2-2,once,TRBV4-1,TRBD2,CASSQHELAGAPNTGELFF,TGCGCCAGCAGCCAGCATGAACTAGCGGGAGCCCCTAACACCGGGGAGCTGTTTTTT
TRBJ2-3,NA,TRBV29-1,TRBD1,CSVDGGQVSTDTQYF,TGCAGCGTTGATGGTGGACAGGTTAGCACAGATACGCAGTATTTT
TRBJ1-1,few,TRBV7-2,NA,CASSTVRQANMNTEAFF,TGTGCCAGCAGCACCGTGCGACAGGCCAACATGAACACTGAAGCTTTCTTT
TRBJ1-2,NA,TRBV5-1,TRBD1,CASRDTGGPNYGYTF,TGCGCCAGCAGAGATACAGGGGGTCCTAACTATGGCTACACCTTC
TRBJ2-2,NA,TRBV10-2,TRBD1,CASSPPFGTGKNTGELFF,TGCGCCAGCAGTCCCCCGTTTGGGACAGGGAAGAACACCGGGGAGCTGTTTTTT
TRBJ1-5,NA,TRBV5-1,NA,CASSVGAASNQPQHF,TGCGCCAGCAGCGTGGGTGCCGCTAGCAATCAGCCCCAGCATTTT
TRBJ2-7,NA,TRBV28,TRBD2,CASSSGTLAGNEQYF,TGTGCCAGCAGTTCCGGGACTCTAGCGGGAAACGAGCAGTACTTC
TRBJ2-6,NA,TRBV11-2,NA,CASSLSGANVLTF,TGTGCCAGCAGCTTATCTGGGGCCAACGTCCTGACTTTC
TRBJ1-3,NA,TRBV7-8,NA,CASSLEIRGGNTIYF,TGTGCCAGCAGCTTAGAGATCAGGGGCGGAAACACCATATATTTT
TRBJ1-3,few,TRBV7-8,NA,CASSLAAGSGNTIYF,TGTGCCAGCAGCTTAGCGGCTGGGTCTGGAAACACCATATATTTT
TRBJ2-5,NA,TRBV4-3,NA,CASSRLWGQGETQYF,TGCGCCAGCAGCCGCCTCTGGGGGCAGGGGGAGACCCAGTACTTC
TRBJ1-1,NA,TRBV28,TRBD1,CASSANEGAGGTEAFF,TGTGCCAGCAGCGCGAACGAGGGGGCTGGGGGTACTGAAGCTTTCTTT
TRBJ1-2,NA,TRBV6-6,NA,CASTTPGIYGYTF,TGTGCCAGCACCACCCCAGGAATCTATGGCTACACCTTC
TRBJ2-7,NA,TRBV27,NA,CASGKSWGRDEQYF,TGTGCCAGCGGAAAGAGTTGGGGGCGGGACGAGCAGTACTTC
TRBJ1-2,NA,TRBV27,NA,CASSPGSGSLSPYGYTF,TGTGCCAGCAGTCCCGGCTCGGGCAGCTTAAGCCCCTATGGCTACACCTTC
TRBJ1-2,few,TRBV4-1,NA,CASSRRVGGYTF,TGCGCCAGCAGCCGCAGGGTAGGCGGCTACACCTTC
TRBJ2-1,NA,TRBV6-4,TRBD2,CASSGLAGGNEQFF,TGTGCCAGCAGTGGACTAGCGGGAGGCAATGAGCAGTTCTTC
TRBJ1-3,NA,TRBV6-6,NA,CASSQQTGSGNTIYF,TGTGCCAGCAGTCAGCAGACAGGCTCTGGAAACACCATATATTTT
TRBJ2-1,once,TRBV5-1,TRBD2,CASSSRTSGYNEQFF,TGCGCCAGCAGCTCCCGGACTAGCGGCTACAATGAGCAGTTCTTC
TRBJ2-3,NA,TRBV7-2,NA,CASSVTLAMDTQYF,TGTGCCAGCAGCGTAACTCTAGCGATGGATACGCAGTATTTT
TRBJ1-6,NA,TRBV4-2,NA,CASSQATLSPLHF,TGTGCCAGCAGCCAAGCGACCCTCTCACCCCTCCACTTT
TRBJ1-4,NA,TRBV28,TRBD1,CASSLSGTGNEKLFF,TGTGCCAGCAGTTTATCCGGGACAGGGAATGAAAAACTGTTTTTT
TRBJ2-5,NA,TRBV9,NA,CASSARVSGETQYF,TGTGCCAGCAGCGCCCGGGTCTCGGGGGAGACCCAGTACTTC
TRBJ2-3,NA,TRBV7-3,NA,CASSPTRETDTQYF,TGTGCCAGCAGCCCAACCCGGGAGACAGATACGCAGTATTTT
TRBJ1-1,NA,TRBV30,TRBD1,CAWSTLTGGTEAFF,TGTGCCTGGTCCACTCTAACAGGGGGCACTGAAGCTTTCTTT
TRBJ1-3,once,TRBV6-5,NA,CASSLRLSSGNTIYF,TGTGCCAGCAGCCTCAGACTGAGCTCTGGAAACACCATATATTTT
TRBJ2-1,NA,TRBV2,NA,CASTLPGEAEQFF,TGTGCCAGCACTCTCCCGGGAGAGGCTGAGCAGTTCTTC